This TCR beta chain is from a study of human thymus T cells. Study-level results: What appeared biased in thymic and blood repertoires was the usage of V and J genes.

Donors were healthy Finnish babies undergoing corrective operations for congenital heart defects. Half of the eight donors gave about 0.45-1 mL blood during surgery. Blood DNA came from all available leukocytes, not a fixed cell number. Germline V gene lookup returns CDR1 LGHNA and CDR2 YNFKEQ. The CDR3 consists of 15 residues. The V segment lost 4 bases and the J segment 2 bases; nucleotides outside the gene matches: 4. The data were produced by immunoSEQ multiplex PCR, yet TCRdb's version contains in-frame clones alone and is incomplete. The data contain about 43,000 clones, 95% of them seen just once; the ten biggest clones take up over 0.15%. Details on this clone: Its antigen remains unknown. In the same sample, other DNA sequences code for this CDR3.

Sequencing was performed on blood. The gene calls are TRBV4-2 and TRBJ2-3; 9 bases align to TRBD2. The source is a girl less than two years old with a congenital heart defect but otherwise immunologically healthy. This CDR3 reads CASSPLAGSTDTQYF. The CDR3 bases are TGTGCCAGCAGCCCCCTAGCGGGGTCCACAGATACGCAGTATTTT.